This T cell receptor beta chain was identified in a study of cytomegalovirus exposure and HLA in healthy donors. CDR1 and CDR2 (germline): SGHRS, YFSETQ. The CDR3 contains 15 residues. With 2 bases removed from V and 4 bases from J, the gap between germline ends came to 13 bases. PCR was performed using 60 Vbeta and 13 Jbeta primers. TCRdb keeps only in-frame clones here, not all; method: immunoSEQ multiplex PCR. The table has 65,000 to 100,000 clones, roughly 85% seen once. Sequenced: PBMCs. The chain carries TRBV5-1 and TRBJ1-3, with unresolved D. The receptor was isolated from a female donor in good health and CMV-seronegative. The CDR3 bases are TGCGCCAGCAGCTTAAGCCCGATCGGGGGAAACACCATATATTTT. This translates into CASSLSPIGGNTIYF.